The source of this T cell receptor beta chain is a study of cytomegalovirus exposure and HLA in healthy donors. Study-level findings and limits: Cytomegalovirus status, reportedly, was diagnosed with high specificity and sensitivity by the classifier.

Using immunoSEQ multiplex PCR, the repertoire was profiled, and TCRdb retains in-frame clones only, with some absent. This table has about 180,000 clones, around 86% appearing once. While the first cohort had over 650 subjects, the donors belonged to the separate validation cohort of over a hundred subjects. A remark on this clone: Its antigen remains unidentified.

Trimming took off 4 bases at V and 6 bases at J, with 10 bases between the two ends. The length of the CDR3 is 12 residues. The germline V gene encodes CDR1 SGHTS and CDR2 YDEGEE. The chain joins TRBV5-8 to TRBJ1-2, with D possibly being TRBD1 (6 bases). The TCR comes from a young man in good health and CMV-seropositive. The sequenced sample was PBMCs. The CDR3 region is CASSQGLNGYTF. CDR3 bases: TGTGCCAGCAGCCAGGGGCTAAATGGCTACACCTTC.